This T cell receptor beta chain was recorded in a study of CD8+ T cells in alopecia areata. Germline V gene data show CDR1 as NNHNN and CDR2 as SYGAGS (reference sequence). The CDR3 extends over 15 amino acids. Trimming at V came to 5 bases and at J to 1 base, leaving 1 base not matched to a gene. After isolation, RNA underwent reverse transcription to generate cDNA as the sequencing template. Sequencing used immunoSEQ multiplex PCR; TCRdb keeps in-frame clones, though not all of them. This sample carries over 250,000 clones, none of them present only once. The pooled cutaneous lymph node cells were sorted using several markers (CD4, CD8alpha, NKG2D, NKG2ACE and others). About this clone: The gene symbols are mouse symbols. The read finishes 3 residues shy of the CDR3 end, and the germline J gene is used to complete it. This CDR3 is also generated by other DNA sequences in the sample.

This TCR came from a C3H/HeJ mouse with alopecia areata. For this mouse line, the MHC haplotype is H2-k. What was sequenced was CD4+ T cells sorted from a lymph node. V usage is TRBV13-2 and J usage is TRBJ1-6; 9 bases line up with TRBD1. TRBJ1-6 is treated as an ORF (open reading frame) with a function not yet certain. The CDR3 region is CASGGTGSYNSPLYF. The CDR3 DNA, read in part, is TGTGCCAGCGGGGGGACAGGGTCCTATAATTCGCCC.